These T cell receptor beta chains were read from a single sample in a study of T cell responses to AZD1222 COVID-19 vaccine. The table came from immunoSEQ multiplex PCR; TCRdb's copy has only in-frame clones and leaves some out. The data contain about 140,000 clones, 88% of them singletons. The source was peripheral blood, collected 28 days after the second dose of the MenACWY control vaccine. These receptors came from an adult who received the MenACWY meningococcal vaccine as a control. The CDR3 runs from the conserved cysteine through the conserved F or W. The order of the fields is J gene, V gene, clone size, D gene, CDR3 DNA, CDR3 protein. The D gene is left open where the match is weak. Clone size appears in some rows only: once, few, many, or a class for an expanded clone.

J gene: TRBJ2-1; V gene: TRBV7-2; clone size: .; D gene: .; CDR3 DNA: TGTGCCAGCAGCTTAATCGTCGCCGAGTTTGAGCAGTTCTTC; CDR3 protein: CASSLIVAEFEQFF
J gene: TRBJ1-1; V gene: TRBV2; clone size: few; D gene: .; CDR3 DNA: TGTGCCAGTAGCGCTAACAGGGCTTTGGCTTTCTTT; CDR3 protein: CASSANRALAFF
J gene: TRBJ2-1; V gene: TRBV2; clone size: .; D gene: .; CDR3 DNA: TGTGCCAGCAGTGTCTTCGTGGGGCGGGATGATAAGTTCTTC; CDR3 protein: CASSVFVGRDDKFF
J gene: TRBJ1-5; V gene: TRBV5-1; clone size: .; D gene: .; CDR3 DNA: TGCGCCAGCAGCCTTACAGCCGATCAGCCCCAGCATTTT; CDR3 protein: CASSLTADQPQHF
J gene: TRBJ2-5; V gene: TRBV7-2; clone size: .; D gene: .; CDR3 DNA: TGTGCCAGCAGCCCAGATTGGCCAAGTGGGACCCAGTACTTC; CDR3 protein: CASSPDWPSGTQYF
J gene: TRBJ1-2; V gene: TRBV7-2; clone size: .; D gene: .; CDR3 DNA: TGTGCCAGCAGCTCCTCCGGGACAAGCTATGGCTACACCTTC; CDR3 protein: CASSSSGTSYGYTF
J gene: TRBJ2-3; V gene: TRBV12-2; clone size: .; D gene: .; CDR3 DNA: TGTGCAAGTCGCTTAGTATGGTCGGGAGGGCAGGGAGATACGCAGTATTTT; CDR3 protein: CASRLVWSGGQGDTQYF
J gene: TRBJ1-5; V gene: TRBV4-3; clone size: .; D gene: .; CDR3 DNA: TGCGCCAGCAGCCAAGAGGTTTCAGCGGGCCAGCCCCAGCATTTT; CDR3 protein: CASSQEVSAGQPQHF
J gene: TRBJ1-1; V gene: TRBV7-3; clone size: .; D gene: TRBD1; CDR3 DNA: TGTGCCAGCAGCCAGGGGACAGGGACCACTGAAGCTTTCTTT; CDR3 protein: CASSQGTGTTEAFF
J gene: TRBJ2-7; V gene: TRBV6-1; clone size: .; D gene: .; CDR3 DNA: TGTGCCAGCAGTGACAGGGAGAAAACCTACGAGCAGTACTTC; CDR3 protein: CASSDREKTYEQYF
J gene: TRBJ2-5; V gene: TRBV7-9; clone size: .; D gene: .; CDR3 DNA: TGTGCCAGCAGCTTAGCAGGAATAGAGACCCAGTACTTC; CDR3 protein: CASSLAGIETQYF
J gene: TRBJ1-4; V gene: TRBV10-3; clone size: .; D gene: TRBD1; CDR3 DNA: TGTGCCATCAGTGATGGATGGACAGGGGGCCGTCCTGAAAAACTGTTTTTT; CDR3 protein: CAISDGWTGGRPEKLFF
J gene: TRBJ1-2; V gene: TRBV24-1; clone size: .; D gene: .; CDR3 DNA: TGTGCCACCAGTGATTTGCGGCAGGGGTTTGAGGGCTACACCTTC; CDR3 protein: CATSDLRQGFEGYTF
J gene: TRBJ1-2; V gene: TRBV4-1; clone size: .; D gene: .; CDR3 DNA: TGCGCCAGCAGCCAAGGACCCTATGGCTACACCTTC; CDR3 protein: CASSQGPYGYTF